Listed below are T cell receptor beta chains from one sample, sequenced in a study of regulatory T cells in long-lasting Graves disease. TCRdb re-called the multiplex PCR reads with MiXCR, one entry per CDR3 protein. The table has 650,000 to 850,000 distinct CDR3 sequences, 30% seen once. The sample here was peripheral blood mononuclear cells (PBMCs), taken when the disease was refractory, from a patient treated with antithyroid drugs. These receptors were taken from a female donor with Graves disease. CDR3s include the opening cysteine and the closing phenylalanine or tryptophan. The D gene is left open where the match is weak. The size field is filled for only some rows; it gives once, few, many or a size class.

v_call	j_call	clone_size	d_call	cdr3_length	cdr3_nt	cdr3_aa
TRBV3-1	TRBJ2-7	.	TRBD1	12	TGTGCCAGCAGCCAAGAATGGGACAGGGCTTTCTTC	CASSQEWDRAFF
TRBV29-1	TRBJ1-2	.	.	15	TGCAGCGTTGAAGTACTCGACAGCGGACCGTGGGGCTACACCTTC	CSVEVLDSGPWGYTF
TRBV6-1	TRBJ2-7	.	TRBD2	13	TGTGCCAGCAGACTAGCGGGACTGAACGAGCAGTACTTC	CASRLAGLNEQYF
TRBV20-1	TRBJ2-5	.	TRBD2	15	TGCAGTGCTAGGTCGTTAGCGGGGAGGTGGGAGACCCAGTACTTC	CSARSLAGRWETQYF
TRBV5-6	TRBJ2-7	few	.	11	TGTGCCAGCAGCCACCCCATCGAGCAGTACTTC	CASSHPIEQYF
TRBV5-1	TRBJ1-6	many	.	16	TGCGCCAGCAGCCTCACGGGACGGACGACGAATTCACCCCTCCACTTT	CASSLTGRTTNSPLHF
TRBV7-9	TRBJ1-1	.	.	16	TGTGCCAGCAGCTTATCCCCGGGACACCAGAACACTGAAGCTTTCTTT	CASSLSPGHQNTEAFF
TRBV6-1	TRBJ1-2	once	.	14	TGTGCCAGCAGATCAACTGGGCAGATCTATGGCTACACCTTC	CASRSTGQIYGYTF
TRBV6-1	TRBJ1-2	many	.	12	TGTGCCAACAGGGAGTCCCCCCTTGGCTACACCTTC	CANRESPLGYTF
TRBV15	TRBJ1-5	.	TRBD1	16	TGTGCCACCAGCAATACGGTACAGGGGGCCTATCAGCCCCAGCATTTT	CATSNTVQGAYQPQHF
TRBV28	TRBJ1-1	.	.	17	TGTGCCAGCAGCCTAGCCCCCGGGGCAGGGGTGAACACTGAAGTTTTCTTT	CASSLAPGAGVNTEVFF
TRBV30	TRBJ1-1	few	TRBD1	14	TGTGCCTGGAGAGAACAGGGGCCGACAGCTGAAGCTTTCTTT	CAWREQGPTAEAFF
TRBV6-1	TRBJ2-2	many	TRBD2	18	TGTGCCAGCACTGGGACTAGCGGACCCATCCAGGCCACCGGGGAGCTGTTTTTT	CASTGTSGPIQATGELFF
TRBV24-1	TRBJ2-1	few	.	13	TGTGCCACCAGTGATGGTCTGAACAATGAGCAGTTCTTC	CATSDGLNNEQFF
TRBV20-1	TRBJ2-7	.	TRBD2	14	TGCAGTGCTACTGAGCGGGAGGACCCGTACGAGCAGTACTTC	CSATEREDPYEQYF
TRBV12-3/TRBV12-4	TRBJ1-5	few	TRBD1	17	TGTGCCAGCAGCCAGACAGGGCCCGTTTATAGCAATCAGCCCCAGCATTTT	CASSQTGPVYSNQPQHF
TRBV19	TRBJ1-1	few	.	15	TGTGCCAGTAGCCTAGGGGCAGACCTGAACACTGAAGCTTTCTTT	CASSLGADLNTEAFF
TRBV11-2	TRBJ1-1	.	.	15	TGTGCCAGCAGCTTACGCCTCGGGGTGAACACTGAAGCTTTCTTT	CASSLRLGVNTEAFF
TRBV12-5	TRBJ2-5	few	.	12	TGTGCTAGTGAGGTCTTCGGGGAGACCCAGTACTTC	CASEVFGETQYF
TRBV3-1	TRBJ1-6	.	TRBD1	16	TGTGCCAGCAGCCAAGGGGGACAGATTCATAATTCACCCCTCCACTTT	CASSQGGQIHNSPLHF